A selection of T cell receptor beta chains follows, all from one sample in a study of blood T cell repertoires in COVID-19. Produced via immunoSEQ multiplex PCR; TCRdb's table is partial and in-frame only. In the table there are about 21,000 clones, roughly 90% of which are singletons. Source material: peripheral blood. Receptors were obtained from a man in his 70s with active COVID-19. The CDR3 runs from the conserved cysteine through the conserved F or W. D genes are given only for firm matches. Clone size, where shown, is once, few, many, or a class for clones that have expanded.

.	TRBV13	TRBJ1-1	.	TGTGCCAGCAGCCCCGGACAGCTTATGAACACTGAAGCTTTCTTT	CASSPGQLMNTEAFF
TRBD1	TRBV18	TRBJ1-3	.	TGTGCCAGCTCACAGCCGGGACAGGGAACCGGAAACACCATATATTTT	CASSQPGQGTGNTIYF
.	TRBV3-1/TRBV3-2	TRBJ2-6	.	TGTGCCAGCAGCTCAGGGTCCTCTGGGGCCAACGTCCTGACTTTC	CASSSGSSGANVLTF
TRBD1	TRBV2	TRBJ1-4	once	TGTGCCAGCAGTGAAGCTAACAGGGGCTCCGAAAAACTGTTTTTT	CASSEANRGSEKLFF
.	TRBV5-1	TRBJ2-1	.	TGCGCCAGCAGCTTGTTCCCCACTCGGGACAATGAGCAGTTCTTC	CASSLFPTRDNEQFF
TRBD1	TRBV6-5	TRBJ1-2	.	TGTGCCAGCCAACAGGGGAAGTGGGATAACTATGGCTACACCTTC	CASQQGKWDNYGYTF
.	TRBV12-3/TRBV12-4	TRBJ2-1	.	TGTGCCAGCAGTTTAGCGCCAGGGGGGAGACTCTTC	CASSLAPGGRLF
TRBD1	TRBV5-4	TRBJ2-2	once	TGTGCCAGCAGCTTGAACAGGGGTAGGGAGCTGTTTTTT	CASSLNRGRELFF
.	TRBV29-1	TRBJ1-5	.	TGCAGCGTTAAAGTAGAGAGCAATCAGCCCCAGCATTTT	CSVKVESNQPQHF
.	TRBV6-5	TRBJ2-7	.	TGTGCCAGCAGCTCCGAAACAGAGCAGTACTTC	CASSSETEQYF
TRBD2	TRBV7-3	TRBJ2-1	.	TGTGCCAGCAGCTCCTCCGGGGGGAGGGATGAGCAGTTCTTC	CASSSSGGRDEQFF
.	TRBV25-1	TRBJ2-5	once	TGTGCCAGCAGTGACAGTCTCGATTGGACCCAGTACTTC	CASSDSLDWTQYF
.	TRBV10-3	TRBJ1-2	.	TGTGCCATCAGTGATGGAGGTATGGGCTATGGCTACACCTTC	CAISDGGMGYGYTF
TRBD2	TRBV6-1	TRBJ2-1	.	TGTGCCAGCAGTGAAGTGCTACGGACTAGGGAATACAATGAGCAGTTCTTC	CASSEVLRTREYNEQFF
TRBD2	TRBV9	TRBJ2-3	.	TGTGCCAGCAGCGTAGAGGCTAGCGGGGGGGAAAAGCAGTATTTT	CASSVEASGGEKQYF
TRBD1	TRBV27	TRBJ1-5	once	TGTGCCAGCAGTTTATCAGGCAGGGGGCATCAGCCCCAGCATTTT	CASSLSGRGHQPQHF
TRBD1	TRBV28	TRBJ1-4	.	TGTGCCAGCAGTCCCCTGGGACAGCAAAAACTGTTTTTT	CASSPLGQQKLFF
.	TRBV11-2	TRBJ2-7	.	TGTGCCAGCAGCTTGGTGGGCGTCCACGAGCAGTACTTC	CASSLVGVHEQYF
TRBD1	TRBV11-3	TRBJ2-3	.	TGTGCCAGCAGCTCGGGACAGGGCGCAGATACGCAGTATTTT	CASSSGQGADTQYF
.	TRBV7-2	TRBJ2-1	.	TGTGCCAGCAGCTTGGAGCCATCGAGGCAGTTCTTC	CASSLEPSRQFF
TRBD1	TRBV18	TRBJ2-2	.	TGTGCCAGCTCACCACGACAGGGGGCAGACACCGGGGAGCTGTTTTTT	CASSPRQGADTGELFF
.	TRBV2	TRBJ1-2	.	TGTGCCAGCACTCGAAGAAGGGACGGAGGAGGGTATGGCTACACCTTC	CASTRRRDGGGYGYTF
.	TRBV7-8	TRBJ2-1	.	TGTGCCAGCAGAACCGGTGAGGCGGCCTACAATGAGCAGTTCTTC	CASRTGEAAYNEQFF
TRBD2	TRBV6-6	TRBJ2-3	.	TGTGCCACCCGGCGGGAGGGGATCACAGATACGCAGTATTTT	CATRREGITDTQYF
TRBD1	TRBV19	TRBJ2-7	.	TGTGCCAGTAGTTTACAGGGGAGCTCCTACGAGCAGTACTTC	CASSLQGSSYEQYF
.	TRBV6-5	TRBJ2-3	.	TGTGCCAGCAGTTACATGAGCGCCACAGATACGCAGTATTTT	CASSYMSATDTQYF
TRBD1	TRBV30	TRBJ1-2	.	TGTGCCTGGAGTGTGAAGCACAGGGGTTATGGCTACACCTTC	CAWSVKHRGYGYTF
TRBD2	TRBV5-1	TRBJ2-1	.	TGCGCCAGCAGCTCGACTAGCTGGGGTAGCTCCTACAATGAGCAGTTCTTC	CASSSTSWGSSYNEQFF
TRBD2	TRBV7-2	TRBJ2-3	.	TGTGCCACCGGAGAGACTAGCGCGACAGATACGCAGTATTTT	CATGETSATDTQYF
TRBD2	TRBV2	TRBJ2-3	.	TGTGCCAGCAGTACAACCGGGACTAGCGGGGGGGCCAATACGCAGTATTTT	CASSTTGTSGGANTQYF
.	TRBV5-1	TRBJ1-3	.	TGCGCCAGCAGCTTGGGGAGTTCCGGAAACACCATATATTTT	CASSLGSSGNTIYF
TRBD2	TRBV19	TRBJ2-5	.	TGTGCCAGTAAGTCACTAGCGGCGCAAGAGACCCAGTACTTC	CASKSLAAQETQYF
.	TRBV6-5	TRBJ1-6	.	TGTGCCAGCAGTTACGGCCGGGGGGCAAGGTCACCCCTCCACTTT	CASSYGRGARSPLHF
.	TRBV11-2	TRBJ1-1	.	TGTGCCAGCAGCTTAGATCCGGGGGTGGACACTGAAGCTTTCTTT	CASSLDPGVDTEAFF
TRBD2	TRBV5-1	TRBJ2-1	once	TGCGCCAGCAGCTTGGGGGGTGGGAGGGCCTTAGTACACAATGAGCAGTTCTTC	CASSLGGGRALVHNEQFF
.	TRBV7-7	TRBJ2-5	.	TGTGCTAGCAGCTTAGGGCTACAGAGAAACCAAGAGACCCAGTACTTC	CASSLGLQRNQETQYF
TRBD2	TRBV2	TRBJ2-5	.	TGTGCCAGCAGTCGACTAGCGGTCCCACAAGAGACCCAGTACTTC	CASSRLAVPQETQYF
.	TRBV6-1	TRBJ1-3	.	TGTGCCAGCAGTGAGGGAGCTGGAAACACCATATATTTT	CASSEGAGNTIYF
TRBD1	TRBV19	TRBJ1-4	.	TGTGCCAGTAGTTCAGGGGGTTCTTGGGAAAAACTGTTTTTT	CASSSGGSWEKLFF
TRBD1	TRBV7-2	TRBJ2-2	few	TGTGCCAGCAGCCAGGGACAGGGGGCGTTCCGCACCGGGGAGCTGTTTTTT	CASSQGQGAFRTGELFF
TRBD2	TRBV25-1	TRBJ2-1	.	TGTGCCAGCAGTGACCTAGCGGGAGGTTGGATCTTC	CASSDLAGGWIF
TRBD2	TRBV3-1/TRBV3-2	TRBJ2-7	.	TGTGCCAGCAGCCAAGATCACTTTAGCGGGGCATCCTACGAGCAGTACTTC	CASSQDHFSGASYEQYF